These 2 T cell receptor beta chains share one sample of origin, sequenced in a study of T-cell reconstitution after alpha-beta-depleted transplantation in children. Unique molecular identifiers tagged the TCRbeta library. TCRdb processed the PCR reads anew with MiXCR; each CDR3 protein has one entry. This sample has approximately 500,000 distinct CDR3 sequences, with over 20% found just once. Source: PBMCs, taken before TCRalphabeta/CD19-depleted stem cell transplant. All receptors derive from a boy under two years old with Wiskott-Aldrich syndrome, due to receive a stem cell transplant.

This CDR3 is CASEGGIYGYTF. As DNA, the CDR3 is TGTGCCAGCGAGGGTGGAATCTATGGCTACACCTTC. The chain uses TRBV25-1 and TRBJ1-2; no clear D gene. With 8 bases removed from V and 4 bases from J, the gap between germline ends came to 11 bases. Germline values: CDR1 MGHDK, CDR2 SYGVNS. CDR3 length equals 12 residues.

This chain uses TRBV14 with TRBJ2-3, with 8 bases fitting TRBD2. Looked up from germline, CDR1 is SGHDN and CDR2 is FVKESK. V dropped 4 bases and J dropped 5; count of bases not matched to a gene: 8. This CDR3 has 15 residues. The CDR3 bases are TGTGCCAGCAGCCCCGGGACTAGTTCCAGAGATACGCAGTATTTT. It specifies CASSPGTSSRDTQYF. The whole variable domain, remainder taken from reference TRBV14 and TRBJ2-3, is EAGVTQFPSHSVIEKGQTVTLRCDPISGHDNLYWYRRVMGKEIKFLLHFVKESKQDESGMPNNRFLAERTGGTYSTLKVQPAELEDSGVYFCASSPGTSSRDTQYFGPGTRLTVL.